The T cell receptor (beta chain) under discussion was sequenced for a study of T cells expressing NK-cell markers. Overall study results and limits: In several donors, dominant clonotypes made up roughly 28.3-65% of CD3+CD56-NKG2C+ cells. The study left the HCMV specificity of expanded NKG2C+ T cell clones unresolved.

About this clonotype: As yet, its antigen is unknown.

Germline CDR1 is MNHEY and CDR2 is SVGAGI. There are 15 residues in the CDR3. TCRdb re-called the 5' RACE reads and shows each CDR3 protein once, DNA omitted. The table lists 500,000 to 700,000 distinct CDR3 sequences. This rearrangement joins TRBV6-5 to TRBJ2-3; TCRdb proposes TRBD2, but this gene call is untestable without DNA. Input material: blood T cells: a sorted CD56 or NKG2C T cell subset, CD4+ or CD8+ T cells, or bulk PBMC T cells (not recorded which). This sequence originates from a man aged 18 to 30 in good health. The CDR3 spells CASSLAGVMTDTQYF.